The clone carrying this TCR beta chain was picked up many times. The antigen is unknown. CDR1 is MNHNS, CDR2 SASEGT, per germline. The CDR3 totals 15 residues. V lost 6 bases, J lost 1 base, and 13 bases lay in between. Clinical symptoms, serum thyroxine, TRAb, thyroid ultrasound and orbital computed tomography established diagnosis. Fresh peripheral blood, approximately 10 ml, yielded the PBMCs. These data are taken from a study of T cells in Graves' hyperthyroidism and ophthalmopathy. Study-level background: Peripheral blood specimens were obtained at initial diagnosis, prior to any treatment. Study-level findings and limits: Blood also showed most of the thyroid clonotypes that were expanded above 0.001.

Researchers amplified the TCR beta CDR3 regions from RNA transcripts. In the first-round RT-PCR of the TCR CDR3, the HTBI primer set was used. TCRdb ran MiXCR on the multiplex PCR reads and lists one entry per CDR3 protein. The table has fewer than 550,000 distinct CDR3 sequences, 15% to 18% seen once. This chain uses TRBV6-1 with TRBJ1-5; D is perhaps TRBD1 (6 bases). Source material: blood. The receptor was derived from a woman aged 18-29 years with Graves' hyperthyroidism. The CDR3 DNA reads TGTGCCAGCAGGCTAAGTACAGGGAGCAATCAGCCCCAGCATTTT. This gives the protein CASRLSTGSNQPQHF.